Each of the 25 T cell receptor beta chains below was sequenced from the same sample in a study of PD-1 blockade in classical Hodgkin lymphoma. Time point defined: newly diagnosed, previously untreated cHL patient sample. Sequencing was performed with immunoSEQ multiplex PCR; in TCRdb, only in-frame clones are kept and a portion is missing. The table shows around 26,000 clones, with roughly 94% occurring only once. The sequencing input was peripheral blood mononuclear cells (PBMCs). These receptors all stem from a human donor with classical Hodgkin lymphoma.

The J gene is TRBJ1-1, the V gene TRBV7-3, with D tentatively TRBD1 (5 bases). Trimming took 8 bases from V and 1 from J, leaving 17 bases between them. Germline-derived CDR1 and CDR2 are SGHTA and FQGTGA. This CDR3 is built from 15 residues. The CDR3 nucleotides are TGTGCCAGCTCTCTCGGGGGATTGGGGAACACTGAAGCTTTCTTT. Its translation is CASSLGGLGNTEAFF.

The V gene is TRBV7-9, the J gene TRBJ1-1, with TRBD1 as a possible D gene (5 bases). The germline gives CDR1 SEHNR, CDR2 FQNEAQ (reference sequence). Trimming removed 6 bases from V and 10 bases from J, with 21 bases in between. This CDR3 is 14 amino acids long. The CDR3 loop reads CASSSSEDRGGAFF. CDR3 sequence (DNA): TGTGCCAGCAGTTCTTCCGAAGACCGGGGGGGAGCTTTCTTT.

The genes are TRBV27 and TRBJ1-2; TRBD1 aligns across 8 bases. CDR1 and CDR2 (germline): MNHEY, SMNVEV (reference sequence). After removal of 5 bases from V and 5 bases from J, the junction contained 10 bases not matched to a gene. The CDR3 sequence is 15 residues long. CDR3 DNA sequence: TGTGCCAGCAGTCCCCGGACAGGGAGTGGGTATGGCTACACCTTC. It codes for CASSPRTGSGYGYTF.

The chain carries TRBV9 and TRBJ2-1; D is possibly TRBD1 or TRBD2 (5 bases each). The CDR3 runs to 15 residues. V was pared by 0 bases and J by 4 bases, with 11 bases between. Looked up from germline, CDR1 is SGDLS and CDR2 is YYNGEE. The DNA for the CDR3 is TGTGCCAGCAGCGTAGGGGCCAGGGAGTACAATGAGCAGTTCTTC. Translating it yields CASSVGAREYNEQFF.

The chain is built from TRBV2 and TRBJ1-1; TRBD1 aligns across 8 bases. Germline CDR1 SNHLY, CDR2 FYNNEI. The CDR3 loop spans 16 amino acids. V was clipped by 8 bases and J by 4 bases; unmatched bases: 15. CDR3: CASWEGQVWRGTEAFF. The CDR3 bases are TGTGCCAGCTGGGAGGGACAGGTATGGAGAGGCACTGAAGCTTTCTTT.

The chain combines TRBV4-3 with TRBJ1-3, with unresolved D. Germline V gene sequence: CDR1 LGHNA, CDR2 YSLEER. V was cut by 2 bases and J by 0 bases, with 11 bases left in between. This CDR3 contains 16 residues. This CDR3 is CASSQFAGVSGNTIYF. The CDR3 nucleotides are TGCGCCAGCAGCCAATTTGCAGGCGTCTCTGGAAACACCATATATTTT.

The chain carries TRBV19 and TRBJ1-2; 9 bases match TRBD1. Germline-derived CDR1 and CDR2 are LNHDA and SQIVND (reference sequence). The CDR3 sequence is 15 residues long. Germline trimming cut 3 bases from V and 3 bases from J; bases unmatched to any gene: 5. The CDR3, as DNA: TGTGCCAGTAGTATCGGGACAGGGACGGACTATGGCTACACCTTC. It yields the protein CASSIGTGTDYGYTF.

The chain joins TRBV7-6 to TRBJ2-7; D remains unclear. The CDR3 sequence is 13 residues long. Trimming cost V 0 bases and J 2 bases, with 5 bases left between them. Per the germline V gene, CDR1 is SGHVS and CDR2 is FNYEAQ. This chain's CDR3 is CASSLAETYEQYF. As DNA, the CDR3 is TGTGCCAGCAGCTTAGCTGAGACCTACGAGCAGTACTTC.

The J gene is TRBJ1-5, the V gene TRBV6-5; D is undetermined. V was clipped by 10 bases and J by 0 bases, with 13 bases between them. The germline V gene encodes CDR1 MNHEY and CDR2 SVGAGI. The CDR3 spans 14 residues. CDR3 protein: CATRGLDSNQPQHF. DNA of the CDR3: TGTGCCACCCGGGGTCTGGATAGCAATCAGCCCCAGCATTTT.

This rearrangement joins TRBV19 to TRBJ1-1, with TRBD1 matching 7 bases. Looked up from germline, CDR1 is LNHDA and CDR2 is SQIVND (reference sequence). V dropped 3 bases and J dropped 3; count of bases not matched to a gene: 4. CDR3 length: 14 amino acids. The CDR3 DNA reads TGTGCCAGTAGTATCACCGACAGGGACACTGAAGCTTTCTTT. This sequence encodes CASSITDRDTEAFF.

The CDR3 region is CASSVEQGTEAFF. The CDR3 DNA sequence: TGTGCCAGCAGCGTAGAACAGGGCACTGAAGCTTTCTTT. This rearrangement joins TRBV9 to TRBJ1-1; maybe TRBD1 (6 bases). Germline V CDR1 and CDR2: SGDLS, YYNGEE. Trimming took 0 bases from V and 4 from J, leaving 7 bases between them. The CDR3 totals 13 residues.

About this clone: A read error may produce the germline difference seen at one junction end. This sample includes further DNA sequences coding for the same CDR3. This chain connects TRBV9 to TRBJ2-2; D assignment may be TRBD1 or TRBD2 (5 bases each). The germline gives CDR1 SGDLS, CDR2 YYNGEE. The CDR3 spans 15 residues. The CDR3 coding sequence is TGTGCCAGCAACCGTGACGGGGCAAACACCGGGGAGCTATTTTTT. Its translation: CASNRDGANTGELFF.

In its sample, this clone was seen once. The rearrangement uses TRBV10-3 and TRBJ2-3; D might be TRBD2 (5 bases). The ends were cut back, 4 bases at V and 0 bases at J, with 8 bases in the middle. Germline values: CDR1 ENHRY, CDR2 SYGVKD. The length of the CDR3 is 14 residues. Here the CDR3 reads CAISGGVSTDTQYF. CDR3 coding DNA: TGTGCCATCAGTGGGGGAGTAAGCACAGATACGCAGTATTTT.

The chain is built from TRBV28 and TRBJ1-4, with D perhaps TRBD1 (6 bases). Germline V gives CDR1 MDHEN, CDR2 SYDVKM. V was shortened by 5 bases and J by 5 bases, with 12 bases between the two germline ends. CDR3 length: 14 residues. Here the CDR3 reads CASSPWTENEKLFF. The CDR3 coding sequence is TGTGCCAGCAGTCCCTGGACAGAGAATGAAAAACTGTTTTTT.

This chain joins TRBV10-3 and TRBJ1-4; D possibly corresponds to TRBD1 (6 bases). This CDR3 comprises 14 residues. Germline CDR1 and CDR2: ENHRY and SYGVKD. V was clipped by 0 bases and J by 8 bases, with 10 bases between them. The CDR3 region is CAISESTGREKLFF. CDR3 sequence (DNA): TGTGCCATCAGTGAGTCGACAGGAAGGGAAAAACTGTTTTTT.

This sequence joins TRBV30 and TRBJ1-1, with D hard to call. V gave up 3 bases and J gave up 1 base, with 15 bases separating them. Germline CDR1 GTSNPN, CDR2 SVGIG (reference sequence). There are 15 residues in the CDR3. The CDR3 sequence: CAWSQVDIPNTEAFF. In nucleotides, the CDR3 is TGTGCCTGGAGCCAGGTCGACATCCCGAACACTGAAGCTTTCTTT.

The chain is built from TRBV4-1 and TRBJ1-1, with D possibly TRBD1 on 6 matching bases. The CDR3 is 14 amino acids. Looked up from germline, CDR1 is MGHRA and CDR2 is YSYEKL. Trimming cost V 4 bases and J 1 base, with 10 bases left between them. The CDR3 here is CASSLDRRNTEAFF. The CDR3 nucleotides read TGCGCCAGCAGCCTGGACAGACGGAACACTGAAGCTTTCTTT.

V and J are TRBV10-3 and TRBJ2-2; 8 bases align to TRBD1. The CDR3 is 18 amino acids. Per germline, CDR1 ENHRY and CDR2 SYGVKD. Trimming cost V 0 bases and J 1 base; bases outside gene matches: 7. The CDR3 region is CAISESWLQGVNTGELFF. CDR3 in DNA: TGTGCCATCAGTGAGTCGTGGCTACAGGGGGTGAACACCGGGGAGCTGTTTTTT.

The rearrangement joins TRBV4-1 to TRBJ1-3; D is unclear. The CDR3 spans 15 residues. Germline values: CDR1 MGHRA, CDR2 YSYEKL. V gave up 0 bases and J gave up 2 bases, with 8 bases separating them. CDR3 nucleotides: TGCGCCAGCAGCCAAGACTTGGCCGCTGGAAACACCATATATTTT. Protein product: CASSQDLAAGNTIYF.

The gene calls are TRBV29-1 and TRBJ2-7; D might be TRBD1 (5 bases). There are 13 residues in the CDR3. Germline V gene sequence: CDR1 SQVTM, CDR2 ANQGSEA. The V end was cut by 6 bases, the J end by 6 bases, with 18 bases between. As DNA, the CDR3 is TGCAGCGTATTACCCCGGGCCCAGGGCGAGCAGTACTTC. Protein: CSVLPRAQGEQYF.

The chain joins TRBV6-6 to TRBJ1-1; D gene ambiguous. CDR3 length: 12 amino acids. Trimming cost V 6 bases and J 6 bases, with 11 bases left between them. Germline V gene sequence: CDR1 MNHNY, CDR2 SVGAGI (reference sequence). The CDR3 sequence is CASRVNDAEAFF. The CDR3 region has the DNA TGTGCCAGCAGGGTGAACGACGCTGAAGCTTTCTTT.

J is TRBJ2-2 and V is TRBV29-1, with a tentative D call TRBD1 (7 bases). Germline V CDR1 and CDR2: SQVTM, ANQGSEA. CDR3 length equals 16 residues. Trimming took 0 bases from V and 4 from J, leaving 15 bases between them. CDR3 DNA: TGCAGCGTTGAAGATTCAGGAGGGGGCAGCACCGGGGAGCTGTTTTTT. Translation gives CSVEDSGGGSTGELFF.

The chain uses TRBV30 and TRBJ1-1; tentative D call: TRBD1 (6 bases). V was pared by 5 bases and J by 4 bases, with 14 bases between. CDR1 GTSNPN and CDR2 SVGIG come from the germline V gene (reference sequence). The CDR3 totals 13 residues. DNA of the CDR3: TGTGCCTGGCAGTTTGGGGGCGGCACTGAAGCTTTCTTT. Translated: CAWQFGGGTEAFF.

The chain has TRBV19 and TRBJ1-1; perhaps TRBD1 as D (5 bases). Germline CDR1 and CDR2: LNHDA and SQIVND (reference sequence). V was pared by 1 base and J by 6 bases, with 21 bases between. CDR3 length: 17 amino acids. The CDR3 region has the DNA TGTGCCAGTAGTATAGTAGGGCAGGGCCTAGGTAAACCTGAAGCTTTCTTT. Protein product: CASSIVGQGLGKPEAFF.

Details on this clone: The conserved final phenylalanine or tryptophan is absent from the CDR3, which likely points to a read error. No DNA is shown, since the ends of the CDR3 on it are uncertain; the CDR3 is the one TCRdb lists. This chain uses TRBV9 with TRBJ2-2; no check of the table's D call, TRBD2, against the DNA was made. The CDR3 length is 16 residues, termini included. CDR1 and CDR2 (germline): SGDLS, YYNGEE. This CDR3 is CARTYLAGERPGSCFL.